This T cell receptor beta chain is drawn from a study of shared clonotypes between healthy human individuals (dated by TCRdb to 2020 to 2022). General notes on the study: A few men and a couple of women, aged 18 to 49 years, made up the cohort. Different laboratories and diverse techniques were used to prepare libraries and sequence TCR repertoires, to increase sequencing depth and limit assay-specific biases. To estimate repertoire size and how much clonotypes are shared between individuals, the study performed deep sequencing of blood TCR repertoires from roughly five healthy adults. For each donor, CD4 naive and CD4 memory were each run on three plates, CD8 naive on two plates, and CD8 memory on one plate. Each donor's leukapheresis produced roughly between roughly 0.85 and 10 billion PBMCs.

CDR1 and CDR2 are read off the germline V gene (reference sequence) as SGHKS and YYEKEE. The CDR3 starts with the cysteine, ends with the phenylalanine, and has 13 residues. The sequence is cut down to CDR3 DNA, 39 bases in frame from base 1. The germline ends are 12 bases apart after V is trimmed by 4 bases and J by 5 bases. Healthy HIV-negative adults with no recently reported acute infections or vaccinations were included as donors. Every donor was a Caucasian adult residing in Nashville, Tennessee, USA. Magnetic negative selection was used to enrich CD4+ T cells, after which naive cells were positively selected on CD45RA and the negative fraction became the memory subset. After blood collection by leukapheresis, PBMCs were isolated using Ficoll-Histopaque density gradient centrifugation and then cryopreserved in the vapor phase of liquid nitrogen. Analytical flow cytometry was used to check the purity and quantity of every magnetically sorted T cell population. Genomic DNA was isolated from each sorted fraction and quantified by UV absorbance on a Nanodrop 2000c.

This clone was seen only a few times. Its antigen specificity is not known. No much larger clonotype is one base removed from it; base qualities were not supplied. The investigation overall reported the following: Compared with non-shared clonotypes, clonotypes shared by all four sorted-subset donors had higher generation probabilities. Because the study included only a small number of donors, the genetic and exposure-history diversity represented was limited. Sampling was limited to blood, and TCR repertoires in tissue likely differ from TCR repertoires in blood. Larger estimated clonotype richness was generally found for naive subsets than for memory subsets. Rarefaction of sorted-subset datasets indicated incomplete sequencing despite the large sequencing depth. Pairwise subsampling indicated that sequencing depth was expected to affect the degree of clonotype sharing among donors. Sharing across a few donors was observed for 5% to 6.5% of naive CD4, under 4% of naive CD8, over 2% of memory CD4, and approximately 0.41% of memory CD8 clonotypes.

Using the deep immunoSEQ assay, multiplex PCR amplified TCR CDR3 regions from genomic DNA. Extracted genomic DNA from each cell subset was distributed evenly across all wells of several immunoSEQ 96-well plates, and each plate was treated as a replicate. Each replicate PCR for sorted subsets received around 200 ng genomic DNA, equal to 30,000 or so T cell genomes. Purified libraries were measured with a Qubit 3.0 fluorometer, size-checked on a Bioanalyzer 2100, and measured again with the KAPA Library Quantification kit. A separate single-read 150-cycle Illumina NextSeq 550 flow cell was used to sequence each immunoSEQ 96-well plate. The authors' analysis ran thus. Because the immunoSEQ output included only junctional sequences and no quality scores, the filtering could not be the same as the filtering used for full-length reads. To assign V/J genes and CDR3, sequences were annotated using PyIR, a Python wrapper for IgBLAST v1.9, with IMGT germline references. Reads were removed for weak V/J assignments (E-value above 1e-6), missing CDR3, stop codons, out-of-frame junctions, or ambiguous translated residues. V3J clonotypes were defined by identical inferred V gene, J gene, and CDR3 amino acid sequence. The percentage overlap between two repertoires was calculated by dividing the number of shared unique clonotypes by the size of the smaller repertoire. RTK rarefaction, the Chao1 estimator, and Recon v2.1 estimates of unobserved clonotypes were used to assess repertoire richness. Generation probabilities were computed with OLGA for all TCRbeta clonotypes obtained by the gDNA method from a handful of donors. Not all clones reach the TCRdb copy of this immuneACCESS table, which keeps in-frame sequences only. Checked studies attribute under half of the gap to unresolved V genes and leave the rest unexplained. V, J and clone size were drawn from that table, and D and trimming were deduced from the DNA. Within this sample are over a million clones, with roughly 80% of them counted one time only. The leading ten clones occupy roughly 1.4% of the sample.

This sequence was found in a man aged 18 to 29 in good health. The chain employs TRBV5-5 and TRBJ2-5; TRBD2 might be the D gene, on 5 matching bases. The specimen sequenced was memory CD4+ T cells sorted from blood. In the paper's terms, the cell subset or site label means: CD45RA-negative fraction. The nucleotides are TGTGCCAGCAGCGCCTCCGGGGTTGAGACCCAGTACTTC. This is translated as CASSASGVETQYF.